These 20 T cell receptor beta chains were all obtained from the same sample, sequenced in a study of CD8 T cells in Susac syndrome. RNA amounts of roughly 0.45 to 1 ug underwent reverse transcription with random hexamers. TCRdb used MiXCR to reprocess the immunoSEQ multiplex PCR reads, holding one entry per CDR3 protein. The table records roughly 200,000 distinct CDR3 sequences, 95% of them present only once. The specimen was CD4+ T cells from PBMCs. These TCRs come from a human donor in good health.

The chain recombines TRBV15 with TRBJ1-5; D is uncertain. Germline-derived CDR1 and CDR2 are LNHNV and YYDKDF (reference sequence). This CDR3 has 12 amino acids. V shed 4 bases and J shed 5 bases, with 6 bases lying between them. The CDR3 region has the DNA TGTGCCACCAGCAAGGATTATCAGCCCCAGCATTTT. Amino acid sequence: CATSKDYQPQHF.

The rearrangement links TRBV9 to TRBJ2-3; D not certain. The V end was cut by 0 bases, the J end by 4 bases, with 15 bases between. Germline CDR1 is SGDLS and CDR2 is YYNGEE. CDR3 length: 16 residues. For the CDR3, the DNA is TGTGCCAGCAGCGTAGGCTCACGTCGACTCCCAGATACGCAGTATTTT. Translating gives CASSVGSRRLPDTQYF.

V and J are TRBV7-2 and TRBJ2-5, with TRBD2 identical over 9 bases. Germline V gene sequence: CDR1 SGHTA, CDR2 FQGNSA. This CDR3 region has 17 residues. The V gene end was trimmed by 1 base and the J gene end by 5 bases; junction bases not matched to a gene: 11. This chain's CDR3 is CASSLVGAGGPRETQYF. Here the CDR3 DNA reads TGTGCCAGCAGCTTAGTCGGTGCGGGAGGGCCGCGGGAGACCCAGTACTTC.

The chain joins TRBV29-1 to TRBJ1-5; D unclear. Germline V gene data show CDR1 as SQVTM and CDR2 as ANQGSEA. The CDR3 is 14 residues long. Trimming removed 6 bases at V and 5 bases at J, with 17 bases between. The CDR3 DNA reads TGCAGCGTGCGAGGGTCCGGGGAGTATCAGCCCCAGCATTTT. This gives the protein CSVRGSGEYQPQHF.

The chain recombines TRBV6-5 with TRBJ1-1, with a weak D call TRBD1 (5 bases). The germline CDR1 and CDR2 sequences are MNHEY and SVGAGI. CDR3 length: 14 amino acids. The ends were cut back, 7 bases at V and 4 bases at J, with 16 bases in the middle. The CDR3 DNA reads TGTGCCAGCACCCGGCACGGGGCGTCCACTGAAGCTTTCTTT. It encodes CASTRHGASTEAFF.

The chain couples TRBV24-1 to TRBJ2-5; 8 nucleotides match TRBD1. The CDR3 contains 18 residues. Germline lookup yields CDR1 KGHDR and CDR2 SFDVKD. With 4 bases clipped from V and 2 bases from J, the junction kept 14 bases outside the gene matches. For the CDR3, the DNA is TGTGCCACCAGTGAGGGGCAGGGGGCGACGGCCCGACAAGAGACCCAGTACTTC. Translated, it gives CATSEGQGATARQETQYF.

This clonotype appeared once. This chain uses TRBV12-3 or TRBV12-4 with TRBJ1-2; no reliable D call. The CDR3 is 14 amino acids. Trimming took 1 base from V and 10 from J, leaving 16 bases between them. CDR3 bases: TGTGCCAGCAGTTTAGGCGGCAGGCTAACCCCCTACACCTTC. Its protein is CASSLGGRLTPYTF.

The chain carries TRBV3-1 and TRBJ2-5; the D gene is possibly TRBD2 (6 bases). The CDR3 consists of 15 residues. The germline V and J ends were trimmed by 0 bases and 9 bases, with 17 bases remaining between them. Germline V CDR1 and CDR2: LGHDT, YNNKEL (reference sequence). CDR3 bases: TGTGCCAGCAGCCAAGATCTGGCGGGGCGTCAGGCCCAGTACTTC. Translated, it gives CASSQDLAGRQAQYF.

This sequence joins TRBV5-4 and TRBJ2-1; D might be TRBD2 (5 bases). The CDR3 has 14 residues. Germline CDR1 reads SGHNT; CDR2 reads YYREEE (reference sequence). V lost 0 bases to trimming and J lost 7 bases, with 11 bases between them. CDR3 protein: CASSLASGGNEQFF. As DNA, the CDR3 is TGTGCCAGCAGCTTGGCCAGCGGAGGTAATGAGCAGTTCTTC.

Only one count was recorded for this clonotype. The chain combines TRBV5-1 with TRBJ1-2, with D possibly TRBD1 on 5 matching bases. Deletions cut 4 bases from V and 3 bases from J, with 13 bases between. There are 14 residues in the CDR3. The germline gives CDR1 SGHRS, CDR2 YFSETQ. The CDR3 loop reads CASSDGAGDYGYTF. In nucleotides, the CDR3 is TGCGCCAGCAGCGACGGGGCAGGAGACTATGGCTACACCTTC.

The V gene is TRBV13, the J gene TRBJ2-7; D remains unclear. The CDR3 runs to 14 residues. The ends were cut back, 0 bases at V and 3 bases at J, with 9 bases in the middle. Germline V CDR1 and CDR2: PRHDT, FYEKMQ (reference sequence). CDR3 sequence (DNA): TGTGCCAGCAGCTTAGGCCGAACAATCTACGAGCAGTACTTC. Its protein product is CASSLGRTIYEQYF.

The chain joins TRBV20-1 to TRBJ2-7, with 8 bases aligning to TRBD1. The V gene end was trimmed by 1 base and the J gene end by 2 bases; junction bases not matched to a gene: 4. CDR3 size: 14 residues. Germline CDR1 DFQATT, CDR2 SNEGSKA (reference sequence). The chain's CDR3 is CSARGDRGPYEQYV. The CDR3 coding sequence is TGCAGTGCTAGAGGAGACAGGGGCCCCTACGAGCAGTACGTC.

The chain has TRBV7-3 and TRBJ2-3, with no clear D. V lost 1 base, J lost 1 base, and 6 bases lay in between. In germline, CDR1 is SGHTA, CDR2 FQGTGA. The CDR3 totals 14 residues. In DNA, the CDR3 is TGTGCCAGCAGCTTAATGGATGGCACAGATACGCAGTATTTT. Translated, it gives CASSLMDGTDTQYF.

The gene calls are TRBV6-5 and TRBJ2-7, with D possibly called TRBD1 or TRBD2 (5 bases each). The V end lost 6 bases, the J end lost 2 bases, and 17 bases lay between the germline ends. Germline V CDR1 and CDR2: MNHEY, SVGAGI. The CDR3 is 15 residues long. For the CDR3, the DNA is TGTGCCAGCAGACCTCCGGGACGGAACACCTACGAGCAGTACTTC. It is translated as CASRPPGRNTYEQYF.

The CDR3 loop reads CAISDSYEQYF. CDR3 in DNA: TGTGCCATCAGTGACAGCTACGAGCAGTACTTC. This rearrangement joins TRBV10-3 to TRBJ2-7, with unresolved D. CDR3 length: 11 amino acids. Trimming shortened V by 3 bases and J by 3 bases, and 3 bases separated the two germline ends. Per the germline V gene, CDR1 is ENHRY and CDR2 is SYGVKD.

The chain is built from TRBV20-1 and TRBJ2-7; no reliable D call. V shed 8 bases and J shed 1 base, with 9 bases lying between them. Germline V lookup: CDR1 DFQATT, CDR2 SNEGSKA (reference sequence). The CDR3 is 11 residues long. The CDR3 spells CSQQRSYEQYF. The DNA for the CDR3 is TGCAGTCAGCAGAGGTCCTACGAGCAGTACTTC.

V and J are TRBV28 and TRBJ2-1; the match to TRBD2 covers 12 bases. The ends lost 6 bases at V and 7 bases at J; junction bases unmatched: 7. CDR3 length: 15 amino acids. Germline CDR1 is MDHEN and CDR2 is SYDVKM. This chain's CDR3 is CASSLRLAGENEQFF. CDR3 coding DNA: TGTGCCAGCAGCCTTAGACTAGCGGGAGAAAATGAGCAGTTCTTC.

The rearrangement links TRBV15 to TRBJ1-5, with D hard to call. From germline, CDR1 is LNHNV and CDR2 YYDKDF (reference sequence). The CDR3 has 15 amino acids. Trimming pared 0 bases from V and 0 bases from J, leaving 6 bases between. The CDR3 DNA reads as TGTGCCACCAGCAGAGAACTATATAGCAATCAGCCCCAGCATTTT. Translating it yields CATSRELYSNQPQHF.

Written as DNA, the CDR3 is TGTGCCAGCAGTTTCTTACGGGGCACTGAAGCTTTCTTT. Its translation: CASSFLRGTEAFF. The genes are TRBV28 and TRBJ1-1; D is undetermined. Germline V gene sequence: CDR1 MDHEN, CDR2 SYDVKM. V shed 3 bases and J shed 4 bases, with 9 bases lying between them. CDR3 length: 13 residues.

This clonotype was seen just once. V usage is TRBV30 and J usage is TRBJ2-5; a possible D gene is TRBD2 (5 bases). CDR1 GTSNPN and CDR2 SVGIG come from the germline V gene (reference sequence). V lost 0 bases to trimming and J lost 2 bases, with 13 bases between them. The CDR3 has 15 amino acids. CDR3 DNA sequence: TGTGCCTGGAGTGTAGGTCCCCGAGGGCAAGAGACCCAGTACTTC. Translated, it gives CAWSVGPRGQETQYF.